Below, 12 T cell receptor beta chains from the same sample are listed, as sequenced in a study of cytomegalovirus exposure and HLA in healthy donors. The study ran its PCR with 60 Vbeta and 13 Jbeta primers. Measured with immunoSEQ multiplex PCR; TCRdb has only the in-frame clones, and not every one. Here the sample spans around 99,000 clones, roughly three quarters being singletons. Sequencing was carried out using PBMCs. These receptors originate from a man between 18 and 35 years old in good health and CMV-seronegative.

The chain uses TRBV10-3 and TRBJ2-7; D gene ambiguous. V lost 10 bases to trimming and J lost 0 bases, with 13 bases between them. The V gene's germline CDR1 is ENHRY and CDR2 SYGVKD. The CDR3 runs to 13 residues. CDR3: CASSHASSYEQYF. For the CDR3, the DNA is TGTGCCAGCTCACACGCAAGCTCCTACGAGCAGTACTTC.

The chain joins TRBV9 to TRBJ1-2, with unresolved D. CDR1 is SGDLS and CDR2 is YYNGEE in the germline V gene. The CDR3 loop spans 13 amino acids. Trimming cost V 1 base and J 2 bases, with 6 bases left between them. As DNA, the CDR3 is TGTGCCAGCAGCGTAACAGTAAACTATGGCTACACCTTC. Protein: CASSVTVNYGYTF.

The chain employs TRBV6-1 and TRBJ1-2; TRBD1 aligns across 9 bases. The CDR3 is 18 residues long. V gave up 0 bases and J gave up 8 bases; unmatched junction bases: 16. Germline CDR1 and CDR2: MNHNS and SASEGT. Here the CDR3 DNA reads TGTGCCAGCAGTGAAGCTATGGGACAGGGAGAATCCCAGGGAGGCTACACCTTC. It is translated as CASSEAMGQGESQGGYTF.

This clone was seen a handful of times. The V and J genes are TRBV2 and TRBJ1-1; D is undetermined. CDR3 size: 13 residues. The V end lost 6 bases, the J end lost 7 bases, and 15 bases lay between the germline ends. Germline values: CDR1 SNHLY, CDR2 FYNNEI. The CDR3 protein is CASRTPGPFEAFF. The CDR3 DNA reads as TGTGCCAGCAGGACCCCAGGCCCTTTTGAAGCTTTCTTT.

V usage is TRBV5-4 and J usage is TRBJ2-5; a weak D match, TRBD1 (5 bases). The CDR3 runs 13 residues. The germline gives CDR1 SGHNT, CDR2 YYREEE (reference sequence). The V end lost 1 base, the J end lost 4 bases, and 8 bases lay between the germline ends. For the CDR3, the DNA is TGTGCCAGCAGCTTGCGCAGGGTAGAGACCCAGTACTTC. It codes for CASSLRRVETQYF.

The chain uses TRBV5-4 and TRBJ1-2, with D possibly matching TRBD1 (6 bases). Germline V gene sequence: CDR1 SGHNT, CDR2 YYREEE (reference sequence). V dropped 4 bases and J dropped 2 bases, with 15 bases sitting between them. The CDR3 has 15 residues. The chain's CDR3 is CASSGGQPPNYGYTF. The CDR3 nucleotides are TGTGCCAGCAGCGGCGGACAGCCCCCGAACTATGGCTACACCTTC.

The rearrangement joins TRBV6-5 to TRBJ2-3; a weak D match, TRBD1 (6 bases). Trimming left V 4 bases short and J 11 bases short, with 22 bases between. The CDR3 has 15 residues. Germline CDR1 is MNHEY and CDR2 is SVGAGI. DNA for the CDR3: TGTGCCAGCAGTTCACCCTCGCAGACAGGCCGCGGGCAGTATTTT. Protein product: CASSSPSQTGRGQYF.

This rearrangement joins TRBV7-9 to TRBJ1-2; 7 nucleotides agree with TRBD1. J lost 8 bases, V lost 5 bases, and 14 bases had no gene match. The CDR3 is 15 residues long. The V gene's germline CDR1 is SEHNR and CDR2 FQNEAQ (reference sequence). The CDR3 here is CASSVGAGQIMGYTF. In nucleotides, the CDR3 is TGTGCCAGCAGCGTCGGCGCGGGACAGATTATGGGCTACACCTTC.

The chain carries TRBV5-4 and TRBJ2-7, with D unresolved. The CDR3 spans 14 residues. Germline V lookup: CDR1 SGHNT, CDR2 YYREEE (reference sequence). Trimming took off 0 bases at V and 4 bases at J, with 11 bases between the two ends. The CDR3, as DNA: TGTGCCAGCAGCTTGGGAGGAATTCGATACGAGCAGTACTTC. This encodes CASSLGGIRYEQYF.

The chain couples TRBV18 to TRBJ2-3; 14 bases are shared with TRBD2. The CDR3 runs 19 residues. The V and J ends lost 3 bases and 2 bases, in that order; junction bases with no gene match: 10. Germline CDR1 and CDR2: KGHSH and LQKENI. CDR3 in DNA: TGTGCCAGCTCACCGGTCCCGTGGACTAGCGGGGGGCTCACAGATACGCAGTATTTT. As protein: CASSPVPWTSGGLTDTQYF.

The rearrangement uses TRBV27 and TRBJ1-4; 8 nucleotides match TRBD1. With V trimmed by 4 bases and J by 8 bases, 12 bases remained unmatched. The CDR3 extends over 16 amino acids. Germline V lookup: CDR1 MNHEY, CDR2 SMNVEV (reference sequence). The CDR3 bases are TGTGCCAGCAGTTCATGGGGGACAGGACCAACAGAAAAACTGTTTTTT. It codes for CASSSWGTGPTEKLFF.

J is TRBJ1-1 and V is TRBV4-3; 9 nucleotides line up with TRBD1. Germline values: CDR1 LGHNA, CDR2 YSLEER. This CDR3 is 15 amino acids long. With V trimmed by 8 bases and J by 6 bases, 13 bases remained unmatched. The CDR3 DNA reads TGCGCCAGCGCGCAAGGCCTCCGACAGGGGGCTGAAGCTTTCTTT. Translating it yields CASAQGLRQGAEAFF.